These 28 T cell receptor beta chains came from one sample sequenced in a study of post-analysis software for immune sequencing data. The study, taken as a whole, reports: Patients had higher frequencies than controls of about five TRBV segments, including TRBV5-6, TRBV5-1 and TRBV20-1.

Unique molecular identifiers featured in each of the TCR beta cDNA libraries. TCRdb reprocessed the PCR reads with MiXCR, giving one entry per CDR3 protein. The table lists about 560,000 distinct CDR3 sequences, 44% of them singletons, with roughly 1.8% in the top ten. What these receptors recognize is not known. Material: blood. These receptors all come from a girl between 10 and 17 years old with multiple sclerosis.

The chain is built from TRBV12-3 or TRBV12-4 and TRBJ2-7; D call uncertain. This CDR3 is built from 11 residues. The V gene lost 7 bases and the J gene lost 0 bases, with 4 bases spanning the gap. The CDR3 nucleotides are TGTGCCAGCAAGGGCTCCTACGAGCAGTACTTC. Amino acid sequence: CASKGSYEQYF.

This clonotype has only a few counts. V gene TRBV28 combines with J gene TRBJ2-7; D possibly corresponds to TRBD1 (6 bases). Trimming shortened V by 2 bases and J by 2 bases, and 10 bases separated the two germline ends. Germline V gives CDR1 MDHEN, CDR2 SYDVKM. CDR3 size: 14 residues. The CDR3 coding sequence is TGTGCCAGCAGTTTAAGGGACAACACCTACGAGCAGTACTTC. The encoded protein is CASSLRDNTYEQYF.

The genes are TRBV30 and TRBJ2-5; D is unclear. The CDR3 runs to 13 residues. CDR1 is GTSNPN, CDR2 SVGIG, per germline (reference sequence). V dropped 1 base and J dropped 7 bases, with 13 bases sitting between them. CDR3 loop: CAWSGTSWATQYF. Written as DNA, the CDR3 is TGTGCCTGGAGTGGGACCTCCTGGGCGACCCAGTACTTC. Together with reference TRBV30 and TRBJ2-5, the CDR3 gives the full variable domain: SQTIHQWPATLVQPVGSPLSLECTVEGTSNPNLYWYRQAAGRGLQLLFYSVGIGQISSEVPQNLSASRPQDRQFILSSKKLLLSDSGFYLCAWSGTSWATQYFGPGTRLLVL.

The chain combines TRBV7-2 with TRBJ2-5; D is undetermined. CDR1 and CDR2 from the germline V gene are SGHTA and FQGNSA. V was trimmed by 4 bases and J by 0 bases, leaving 15 bases between them. The CDR3 is 16 residues long. For the CDR3, the DNA is TGTGCCAGCAGCTCCGGGTATTACAGATACCAAGAGACCCAGTACTTC. This translates into CASSSGYYRYQETQYF.

DNA of the CDR3: TGTGCCAGCAGCCCTACTTTGGCCAATGAGCAGTTCTTC. Translation: CASSPTLANEQFF. The chain is built from TRBV5-6 and TRBJ2-1, with D unclear. Germline-derived CDR1 and CDR2 are SGHDT and YYEEEE. This CDR3 is built from 13 residues. With 4 bases removed from V and 6 bases from J, the gap between germline ends came to 11 bases.

This rearrangement joins TRBV11-2 to TRBJ1-1; a possible D gene is TRBD1 (6 bases). V lost 0 bases, J lost 7 bases, and 15 bases lay in between. The CDR3 extends over 15 amino acids. CDR1 SGHAT and CDR2 FQNNGV come from the germline V gene. CDR3 protein: CASSLEGGTFVEAFF. The CDR3 DNA reads as TGTGCCAGCAGCTTAGAAGGGGGGACGTTCGTTGAAGCTTTCTTT.

This chain links TRBV12-3 or TRBV12-4 with TRBJ1-4, with D perhaps TRBD1 (5 bases). Deletions cut 5 bases from V and 3 bases from J, with 10 bases between. The CDR3 loop spans 14 amino acids. DNA of the CDR3: TGTGCCAGCAGTCTCGGGACCCCTAATGAAAAACTGTTTTTT. Residues: CASSLGTPNEKLFF.

In its sample, this clonotype was seen a few times. This sequence joins TRBV7-2 and TRBJ2-3; maybe TRBD2 (6 bases). Looked up from germline, CDR1 is SGHTA and CDR2 is FQGNSA. V shed 5 bases and J shed 2 bases, with 11 bases lying between them. This CDR3 has 14 residues. CDR3 sequence reads: CASSRTTHTDTQYF. The CDR3 nucleotides are TGTGCCAGCAGCCGGACTACCCACACAGATACGCAGTATTTT.

The chain links TRBV13 to TRBJ2-7, with unresolved D. The CDR3 is 11 residues long. Germline loops: CDR1 PRHDT, CDR2 FYEKMQ (reference sequence). The ends were cut back, 4 bases at V and 8 bases at J, with 9 bases in the middle. This chain's CDR3 is CASSYRKKQYF. CDR3 DNA: TGTGCCAGCAGCTATCGGAAGAAGCAGTACTTC.

This clonotype was picked up a small number of times. J is TRBJ2-5 and V is TRBV10-3; D not certain. This CDR3 has 12 residues. V shed 2 bases and J shed 3 bases, with 4 bases lying between them. Per the germline V gene, CDR1 is ENHRY and CDR2 is SYGVKD. The CDR3 bases are TGTGCCATCAGTGAGCACGAAGAGACCCAGTACTTC. It translates to CAISEHEETQYF.

The chain links TRBV24-1 to TRBJ2-1, with 10 bases matching TRBD1. Trimming at V came to 4 bases and at J to 1 base, leaving 3 bases not matched to a gene. The CDR3 totals 16 residues. Germline lookup yields CDR1 KGHDR and CDR2 SFDVKD. The CDR3 sequence is CATSDGTGDSYNEQFF. The DNA of the CDR3 is TGTGCCACCAGTGACGGGACAGGGGATTCCTACAATGAGCAGTTCTTC.

This chain connects TRBV29-1 to TRBJ1-2, with D hard to call. Germline V gene sequence: CDR1 SQVTM, CDR2 ANQGSEA. Trimming pared 3 bases from V and 7 bases from J, leaving 6 bases between. There are 10 residues in the CDR3. This CDR3 is CSVDQRGYTF. CDR3 DNA: TGCAGCGTTGATCAGCGTGGCTACACCTTC.

J is TRBJ1-2 and V is TRBV6-5; weak D call: TRBD1 (5 bases). CDR3 size: 16 residues. The germline V and J ends were trimmed by 0 bases and 3 bases, with 14 bases remaining between them. Germline lookup yields CDR1 MNHEY and CDR2 SVGAGI. CDR3 DNA sequence: TGTGCCAGCAGTTACTCGGGGCAGGCGGATGACTATGGCTACACCTTC. Translated: CASSYSGQADDYGYTF.

The rearrangement links TRBV7-3 to TRBJ2-6; perhaps TRBD1 as D (7 bases). Germline CDR1 is SGHTA and CDR2 is FQGTGA. This CDR3 has 18 residues. Between the trimmed V and J ends, which lost 1 base and 0 bases, there was a span of 13 bases. The CDR3 protein is CASSLRGDSYSGANVLTF. Here the CDR3 DNA reads TGTGCCAGCAGCTTAAGGGGGGACAGCTACTCTGGGGCCAACGTCCTGACTTTC.

CDR3 in DNA: TGTGCCACCAGCAGAGATGAGGAGACCCAGTACTTC. Its protein product is CATSRDEETQYF. This sequence joins TRBV15 and TRBJ2-5; D not certain. The V end lost 0 bases, the J end lost 5 bases, and 4 bases lay between the germline ends. Germline assignment: CDR1 LNHNV and CDR2 YYDKDF (reference sequence). This CDR3 contains 12 residues.

The V gene is TRBV5-6, the J gene TRBJ2-1, with 10 bases aligning to TRBD1. The germline V gene encodes CDR1 SGHDT and CDR2 YYEEEE. The CDR3 contains 16 residues. Trimming took 4 bases from V and 8 from J; bases not matched to a gene: 12. CDR3 sequence reads: CASSLAGTGVVDEQFF. The CDR3 DNA sequence: TGTGCCAGCAGCCTAGCCGGGACAGGGGTAGTAGATGAGCAGTTCTTC.

This chain connects TRBV24-1 to TRBJ2-3, with 9 bases identical to TRBD1. CDR1 is KGHDR and CDR2 is SFDVKD in the germline V gene. With V trimmed by 4 bases and J by 2 bases, 6 bases remained unmatched. CDR3 length: 16 residues. CDR3 sequence reads: CATSEGTGRHTDTQYF. The CDR3 DNA reads as TGTGCCACCAGTGAGGGGACAGGGAGACACACAGATACGCAGTATTTT.

V gene TRBV7-9 combines with J gene TRBJ2-4; D possibly corresponds to TRBD1 (8 bases). The ends were cut back, 4 bases at V and 6 bases at J, with 16 bases in the middle. CDR3 length equals 15 residues. The germline V gene encodes CDR1 SEHNR and CDR2 FQNEAQ (reference sequence). DNA of the CDR3: TGTGCCAGCAGCTCGGACAGGGAGGGTAGAAACATTCAGTACTTC. Its translation: CASSSDREGRNIQYF.

Notes on this clonotype: A read error may be the cause here, since a much bigger clone is one base away. The CDR3 DNA sequence: TGTGCCAACAGCGAAGCGGGATCCCGGTTCTTC. This encodes CANSEAGSRFF. This rearrangement joins TRBV4-2 to TRBJ2-1; TRBD2 matches 7 bases. CDR3 length: 11 amino acids. CDR1 LGHNA and CDR2 YNFKEQ come from the germline V gene.

This rearrangement joins TRBV12-3 or TRBV12-4 to TRBJ1-5, with TRBD1 identical over 8 bases. The junction had 10 bases not matched to a gene; V was cut back by 9 bases and J by 0 bases. The CDR3 extends over 16 amino acids. The CDR3 sequence is CASGQGYVYSNQPQHF. In nucleotides, the CDR3 is TGTGCCAGTGGACAGGGCTACGTCTATAGCAATCAGCCCCAGCATTTT.

V and J are TRBV6-5 and TRBJ2-7, with 7 bases lining up with TRBD2. Germline CDR1 reads MNHEY; CDR2 reads SVGAGI. This CDR3 comprises 15 residues. The J segment lost 1 base and the V segment lost 4 bases, leaving 7 bases of the junction unmatched. The CDR3 bases are TGTGCCAGCAGTTTAGGGGAGGGATTTTCCTACGAGCAGTACTTC. This translates into CASSLGEGFSYEQYF.

The chain employs TRBV12-3 or TRBV12-4 and TRBJ1-6; 7 positions match TRBD1. J gave up 8 bases and V 8 bases, and 9 bases lay outside the gene matches. The CDR3 totals 14 residues. The CDR3 DNA reads as TGTGCCAGCCGATTTTCCGGGACAGATTCACCCCTCCACTTT. Protein: CASRFSGTDSPLHF.

The chain combines TRBV13 with TRBJ2-3; no firm D call. CDR3 length: 16 residues. The V and J ends lost 2 bases and 2 bases respectively, with 14 bases between them. Germline CDR1 is PRHDT and CDR2 is FYEKMQ (reference sequence). The CDR3 DNA follows: TGTGCCAGCAGCTTACGGGCTGCGGATAACACAGATACGCAGTATTTT. It specifies CASSLRAADNTDTQYF.

This clonotype was detected only a few times. As DNA, the CDR3 is TGTGCCAGCAGTGACTCCGCGGGCTCCAGCACAGATACGCAGTATTTT. Its translation: CASSDSAGSSTDTQYF. The V gene is TRBV6-4, the J gene TRBJ2-3; D perhaps matches TRBD2 (5 bases). Per germline, CDR1 MRHNA and CDR2 SNTAGT. V was shortened by 0 bases and J by 0 bases, with 10 bases between the two germline ends. This CDR3 spans 16 amino acids.

The rearrangement joins TRBV27 to TRBJ2-5, with D perhaps TRBD2 (5 bases). CDR3 length equals 14 residues. V was shortened by 6 bases and J by 7 bases, with 18 bases between the two germline ends. Looked up from germline, CDR1 is MNHEY and CDR2 is SMNVEV (reference sequence). The CDR3 DNA sequence: TGTGCCAGCAGCCCCTTATGGCCCGCGGGGACCCAGTACTTC. Its translation is CASSPLWPAGTQYF.

The chain uses TRBV12-3 or TRBV12-4 and TRBJ2-1, with D tentatively TRBD2 (6 bases). Trimming shortened V by 7 bases and J by 0 bases, and 13 bases separated the two germline ends. The CDR3 spans 15 residues. CDR3 in DNA: TGTGCCAGCACCTCTAGCGCAAGCTCCTACAATGAGCAGTTCTTC. Translation gives CASTSSASSYNEQFF.

In its sample, this clonotype was seen many times. The chain carries TRBV6-5 and TRBJ2-1; the D is unclear. Between the trimmed V and J ends, which lost 0 bases and 7 bases, there was a span of 7 bases. The CDR3 runs 13 residues. Germline V gene data show CDR1 as MNHEY and CDR2 as SVGAGI. The chain's CDR3 is CASSYSMGNEQFF. Written as DNA, the CDR3 is TGTGCCAGCAGTTACTCGATGGGGAATGAGCAGTTCTTC.

The chain carries TRBV9 and TRBJ2-5, with 8 nucleotides matching TRBD2. The J segment lost 5 bases and the V segment lost 4 bases, leaving 10 bases of the junction unmatched. The CDR3 is 15 residues long. CDR1 is SGDLS and CDR2 is YYNGEE in the germline V gene. The CDR3 region has the DNA TGTGCCAGCAGCCCCCACCGGGGGGGTACCGAGACCCAGTACTTC. This codes for CASSPHRGGTETQYF.